Below are 25 T cell receptor beta chains sequenced from a single sample in a study of blood T cell repertoires in COVID-19. Profiled with immunoSEQ multiplex PCR; TCRdb holds only in-frame clones, not every one. The sample consists of about 300,000 clones, about 90% of them appearing once. Sequences were obtained from peripheral blood. These receptors all come from a woman in her 40s who had recovered from COVID-19.

The chain couples TRBV6-5 to TRBJ1-1; D is undetermined. V lost 7 bases and J 1 base, leaving 13 bases between the germline ends. The germline CDR1 and CDR2 sequences are MNHEY and SVGAGI. CDR3 length: 14 amino acids. CDR3 residues: CASTPQTTNTEAFF. CDR3 sequence (DNA): TGTGCCAGCACCCCACAGACGACGAACACTGAAGCTTTCTTT.

This clone was seen only once. The J gene is TRBJ1-4, the V gene TRBV10-2; no reliable D call. Between the trimmed V and J ends, which lost 1 base and 4 bases, there was a span of 13 bases. The germline V gene encodes CDR1 WSHSY and CDR2 SAAADI. The CDR3 length is 16 residues. The CDR3 coding sequence is TGCGCCAGCAGTGAGTTTTTTTGGGGAGATAATGAAAAACTGTTTTTT. Residues: CASSEFFWGDNEKLFF.

The chain combines TRBV5-4 with TRBJ2-7, with D possibly being TRBD2 (5 bases). The CDR3 totals 17 residues. Per germline, CDR1 SGHNT and CDR2 YYREEE (reference sequence). The V and J ends lost 0 bases and 3 bases respectively, with 19 bases between them. DNA for the CDR3: TGTGCCAGCAGCTTGGGGCCTCGCGGAGGCACCTACTACGAGCAGTACTTC. It translates to CASSLGPRGGTYYEQYF.

The genes are TRBV2 and TRBJ1-4; 8 bases agree with TRBD1. CDR3 length equals 14 residues. The junction had 6 bases not matched to a gene; V was cut back by 4 bases and J by 8 bases. Per germline, CDR1 SNHLY and CDR2 FYNNEI. The CDR3 bases are TGTGCCAGCAGTGTCAGGGGGCGCGGGGAAAAACTGTTTTTT. Protein: CASSVRGRGEKLFF.

The chain combines TRBV10-1 with TRBJ2-3, with unresolved D. The V end was cut by 5 bases, the J end by 5 bases, with 8 bases between. CDR1 is WNHNN and CDR2 is SYGVQD in the germline V gene (reference sequence). The CDR3 consists of 12 residues. The CDR3 loop reads CASSPNLDTQYF. CDR3 coding DNA: TGCGCCAGCAGTCCAAACTTAGATACGCAGTATTTT.

The J gene is TRBJ2-1, the V gene TRBV5-1, with 10 nucleotides matching TRBD2. The CDR3 is made up of 16 amino acids. V was pared by 5 bases and J by 1 base, with 6 bases of the junction left unmatched. The germline V gene encodes CDR1 SGHRS and CDR2 YFSETQ. CDR3: CASRFTSGVSYNEQFF. In DNA, the CDR3 is TGCGCCAGCAGATTTACTAGCGGGGTTTCCTACAATGAGCAGTTCTTC.

The rearrangement links TRBV27 to TRBJ2-7; D call uncertain. Germline-derived CDR1 and CDR2 are MNHEY and SMNVEV (reference sequence). The V end lost 1 base, the J end lost 2 bases, and 15 bases lay between the germline ends. The CDR3 contains 16 residues. The CDR3 is CASSLFPAANPYEQYF. CDR3 DNA: TGTGCCAGCAGTTTATTCCCGGCAGCGAATCCCTACGAGCAGTACTTC.

The gene calls are TRBV29-1 and TRBJ2-1; 16 bases match TRBD2. The CDR3 runs 19 residues. V was pared by 7 bases and J by 4 bases, with 16 bases of the junction left unmatched. CDR1 and CDR2 (germline): SQVTM, ANQGSEA. The chain's CDR3 is CSAYAGTSGGAWGYNEQFF. The CDR3 region has the DNA TGCAGCGCTTATGCCGGGACTAGCGGGGGGGCGTGGGGGTACAATGAGCAGTTCTTC.

This clone showed up just a few times. The V and J genes are TRBV10-3 and TRBJ1-2; D ambiguous. Trimming left V 6 bases short and J 4 bases short, with 6 bases between. Per germline, CDR1 ENHRY and CDR2 SYGVKD. The CDR3 contains 11 residues. The CDR3 DNA follows: TGTGCCATCAGGACATCCTATGGCTACACCTTC. Translating gives CAIRTSYGYTF.

The J gene is TRBJ2-1, the V gene TRBV18, with 7 bases lining up with TRBD2. The germline V gene has CDR1 KGHSH and CDR2 LQKENI. The CDR3 totals 15 residues. V trimming: 1 base; J trimming: 8 bases; junction bases outside the gene matches: 8. The CDR3 nucleotides read TGTGCCAGCTCACCACTTACTAGCGCGCGCGATGAGCAGTTCTTC. As protein: CASSPLTSARDEQFF. Complete variable domain (other parts from reference TRBV18 and TRBJ2-1): NAGVMQNPRHLVRRRGQEARLRCSPMKGHSHVYWYRQLPEEGLKFMVYLQKENIIDESGMPKERFSAEFPKEGPSILRIQQVVRGDSAAYFCASSPLTSARDEQFFGPGTRLTVL.

This clone was found many times. V and J are TRBV9 and TRBJ2-1, with a weak D call TRBD2 (5 bases). The CDR3 contains 14 residues. Trimming stripped 2 bases from V and 7 bases from J, with 13 bases between. Germline CDR1 SGDLS, CDR2 YYNGEE. In nucleotides, the CDR3 is TGTGCCAGCAGCGTTTTTCCTACGGGGAATGAGCAGTTCTTC. Translated, it gives CASSVFPTGNEQFF.

The chain links TRBV5-5 to TRBJ2-7; 8 bases are a match to TRBD1. The CDR3 spans 17 residues. CDR1 and CDR2 from the germline V gene are SGHKS and YYEKEE (reference sequence). V was clipped by 2 bases and J by 4 bases; unmatched bases: 14. The CDR3 region is CASSFGQGPGRFYEQYF. Written as DNA, the CDR3 is TGTGCCAGCAGCTTCGGACAGGGCCCGGGACGTTTTTACGAGCAGTACTTC.

V usage is TRBV18 and J usage is TRBJ2-7; 8 nucleotides align to TRBD2. This CDR3 spans 19 amino acids. Germline loops: CDR1 KGHSH, CDR2 LQKENI. V was pared by 3 bases and J by 7 bases, with 23 bases of the junction left unmatched. CDR3 sequence reads: CASSPLGGGRGLPAGEQYF. CDR3 nucleotides: TGTGCCAGCTCACCGCTGGGCGGGGGGCGAGGACTACCGGCGGGGGAGCAGTACTTC.

V gene TRBV29-1 combines with J gene TRBJ1-2, with D possibly being TRBD1 (6 bases). The length of the CDR3 is 14 residues. Germline V lookup: CDR1 SQVTM, CDR2 ANQGSEA. The germline V and J ends were trimmed by 6 bases and 0 bases, with 14 bases remaining between them. The chain's CDR3 is CSVLLRGTNYGYTF. Written as DNA, the CDR3 is TGCAGCGTCCTTCTCAGGGGCACTAACTATGGCTACACCTTC.

The rearrangement links TRBV9 to TRBJ2-3; TRBD1 is a possible D gene (6 bases). The germline V gene encodes CDR1 SGDLS and CDR2 YYNGEE. CDR3 size: 15 residues. V lost 3 bases, J lost 5 bases, and 16 bases lay in between. The CDR3 here is CASSARGLHEDTQYF. In DNA, the CDR3 is TGTGCCAGCAGCGCAAGGGGGTTACATGAAGATACGCAGTATTTT.

The J gene is TRBJ2-5, the V gene TRBV6-2 or TRBV6-3; D is unresolved. Per the germline V gene, CDR1 is MNHEY and CDR2 is SVGEGT. This CDR3 has 14 residues. V lost 1 base and J lost 7, with 13 bases in between. This chain's CDR3 is CASSYFPGLGTQYF. The DNA of the CDR3 is TGTGCCAGCAGTTACTTCCCGGGTTTGGGGACCCAGTACTTC.

The chain employs TRBV18 and TRBJ2-5; possible D gene TRBD1, 6 bases. Germline assignment: CDR1 KGHSH and CDR2 LQKENI. This CDR3 has 14 amino acids. Trimming pared 3 bases from V and 5 bases from J, leaving 13 bases between. The DNA of the CDR3 is TGTGCCAGCTCACCCGGGTCAGGGGACGAGACCCAGTACTTC. Its protein is CASSPGSGDETQYF.

The V and J genes are TRBV9 and TRBJ1-6; D gene ambiguous. V lost 6 bases to trimming and J lost 0 bases, with 10 bases between them. This CDR3 spans 15 amino acids. Germline V CDR1 and CDR2: SGDLS, YYNGEE. The CDR3 DNA is TGTGCCAGCACGGAGGGTAGCTCCTATAATTCACCCCTCCACTTT. Residues: CASTEGSSYNSPLHF.

The chain combines TRBV5-6 with TRBJ1-3, with a weak D call TRBD1 (6 bases). V was trimmed by 4 bases and J by 2 bases, leaving 13 bases between them. This CDR3 comprises 15 residues. CDR1 SGHDT and CDR2 YYEEEE come from the germline V gene. The CDR3, as DNA: TGTGCCAGCAGCCGAACAAGGACAGCTGGAAACACCATATATTTT. Residues: CASSRTRTAGNTIYF.

This clone appeared once. V usage is TRBV5-1 and J usage is TRBJ2-3; no clear D gene. Looked up from germline, CDR1 is SGHRS and CDR2 is YFSETQ. The CDR3 totals 13 residues. V was trimmed by 0 bases and J by 6 bases, leaving 8 bases between them. CDR3 sequence: CASSLVFVDTQYF. CDR3 DNA: TGCGCCAGCAGCTTGGTTTTCGTTGATACGCAGTATTTT.

CDR3 residues: CASTAAAGGQPQHF. As DNA, the CDR3 is TGCGCCAGCACCGCCGCCGCGGGTGGTCAGCCCCAGCATTTT. The chain employs TRBV10-2 and TRBJ1-5; D uncertain. Germline CDR1 reads WSHSY; CDR2 reads SAAADI. V was pared by 7 bases and J by 6 bases, with 16 bases between. The CDR3 is made up of 14 amino acids.

The chain carries TRBV19 and TRBJ1-2; perhaps TRBD1 as D (5 bases). Trimming took 3 bases from V and 1 from J, leaving 15 bases between them. CDR1 LNHDA and CDR2 SQIVND come from the germline V gene (reference sequence). The CDR3 is made up of 16 amino acids. DNA for the CDR3: TGTGCCAGTAGTATTTTTTTGTGGCAGGGTAACTATGGCTACACCTTC. Its protein is CASSIFLWQGNYGYTF.

The J gene is TRBJ2-7, the V gene TRBV7-2; TRBD2 agrees at 8 bases. CDR1 SGHTA and CDR2 FQGNSA come from the germline V gene. The CDR3 spans 13 residues. The trim removed 8 bases at V and 5 bases at J, leaving 8 bases unmatched. The CDR3 sequence: CASGRLAYDEQYF. The CDR3 DNA is TGTGCCAGCGGGAGACTAGCGTACGACGAGCAGTACTTC. Supplemented by reference TRBV7-2 and TRBJ2-7, the full variable domain reads GAGVSQSPSNKVTEKGKDVELRCDPISGHTALYWYRQSLGQGLEFLIYFQGNSAPDKSGLPSDRFSAERTGGSVSTLTIQRTQQEDSAVYLCASGRLAYDEQYFGPGTRLTVT.

The rearrangement links TRBV12-5 to TRBJ1-1; a possible D gene is TRBD1 (5 bases). V lost 4 bases and J 1 base, leaving 22 bases between the germline ends. Germline CDR1 reads LGHNT; CDR2 reads FRNRAP. The CDR3 length is 18 residues. The CDR3 DNA is TGTGCTAGTGGTTCCTCTGGGCCGCTTGCAGGGAAGAACACTGAAGCTTTCTTT. Its translation is CASGSSGPLAGKNTEAFF. Based on the CDR3 plus reference TRBV12-5 and TRBJ1-1, the full variable domain is DARVTQTPRHKVTEMGQEVTMRCQPILGHNTVFWYRQTMMQGLELLAYFRNRAPLDDSGMPKDRFSAEMPDATLATLKIQPSEPRDSAVYFCASGSSGPLAGKNTEAFFGQGTRLTVV.

J is TRBJ2-3 and V is TRBV5-1, with 7 positions matching TRBD2. Germline V lookup: CDR1 SGHRS, CDR2 YFSETQ. The CDR3 sequence is 13 residues long. Unmatched junction bases numbered 5, after V lost 4 bases and J lost 6 bases. The CDR3, as DNA: TGCGCCAGCAGCGTTTCTAGCGGCGATACGCAGTATTTT. Translated, it gives CASSVSSGDTQYF.